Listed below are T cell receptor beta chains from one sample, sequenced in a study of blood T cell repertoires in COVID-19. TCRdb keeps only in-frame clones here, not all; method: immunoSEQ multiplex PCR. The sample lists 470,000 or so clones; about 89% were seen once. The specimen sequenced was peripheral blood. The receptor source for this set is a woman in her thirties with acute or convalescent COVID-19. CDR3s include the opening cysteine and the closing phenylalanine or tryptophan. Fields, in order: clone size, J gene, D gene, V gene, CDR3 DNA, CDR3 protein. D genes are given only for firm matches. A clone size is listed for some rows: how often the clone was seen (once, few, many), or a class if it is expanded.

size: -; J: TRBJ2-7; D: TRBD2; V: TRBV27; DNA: TGTGCCAGCAATCGGGGGGGCCTCCTCGGCGAGCAGTACTTC; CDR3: CASNRGGLLGEQYF
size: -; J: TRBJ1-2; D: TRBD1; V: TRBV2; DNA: TGTGCCAGCAGTGAAGTAGGGGGCGCTGGCTACACCTTC; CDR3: CASSEVGGAGYTF
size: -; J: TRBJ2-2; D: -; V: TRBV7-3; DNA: TGTGCCAGCAGCCTCGGGGACGGGGAGCTGTTTTTT; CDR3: CASSLGDGELFF
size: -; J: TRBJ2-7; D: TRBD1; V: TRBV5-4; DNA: TGTGCCAGCAGCCTGGGACAGGGGGACGACGAGCAGTACTTC; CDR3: CASSLGQGDDEQYF
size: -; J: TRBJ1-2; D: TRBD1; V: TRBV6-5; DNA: TGTGCCAGCAGTTGGGACAGAGGCGATGGCTACACCTTC; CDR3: CASSWDRGDGYTF
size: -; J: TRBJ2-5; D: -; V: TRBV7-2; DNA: TGTGCCAGCAGCTCAGGTGGGGGCCTGGGACAAGAGACCCAGTACTTC; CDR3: CASSSGGGLGQETQYF
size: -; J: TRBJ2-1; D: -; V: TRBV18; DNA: TGTGCCAGCTCACCCTCGGTGGATGAGCAGTTCTTC; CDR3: CASSPSVDEQFF
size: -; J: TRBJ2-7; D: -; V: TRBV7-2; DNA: TGTGCCAGCAGCTTGGAACTAGCTGGCCCCTACGAGCAGTACTTC; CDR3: CASSLELAGPYEQYF
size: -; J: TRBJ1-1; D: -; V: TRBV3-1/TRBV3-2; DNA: TGTGCCAGCAGCCAATCGTCAGGGAGGCACACTGAAGCTTTCTTT; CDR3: CASSQSSGRHTEAFF
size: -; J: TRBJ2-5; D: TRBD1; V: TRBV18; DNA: TGTGCCAGCTCAACAAGGACAGGGGACGGGGAGACCCAGTACTTC; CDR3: CASSTRTGDGETQYF
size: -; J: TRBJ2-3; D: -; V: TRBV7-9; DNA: TGTGCCAGCAGCTTTGAAGTACTACCGGGTACGCAGTATTTT; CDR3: CASSFEVLPGTQYF
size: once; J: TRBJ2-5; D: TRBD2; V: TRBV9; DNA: TGTGCCAGCAGCCCAGGAGGAGTAGCGGGGTTGGAAGAGACCCAGTACTTC; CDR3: CASSPGGVAGLEETQYF
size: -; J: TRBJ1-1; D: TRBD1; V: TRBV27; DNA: TGTGCCAGCAGTTCGCTTGCGACAGGGCTAATGAACACTGAAGCTTTCTTT; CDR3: CASSSLATGLMNTEAFF
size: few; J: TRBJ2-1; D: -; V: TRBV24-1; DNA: TGTGCCACCGGGACAAATGTCCACAATGAGCAGTTCTTC; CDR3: CATGTNVHNEQFF
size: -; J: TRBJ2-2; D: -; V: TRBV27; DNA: TGTGCGGTCGGGAAAACGAACACCGGGGAGCTGTTTTTT; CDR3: CAVGKTNTGELFF
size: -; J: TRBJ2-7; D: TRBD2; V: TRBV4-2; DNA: TGTGCCAGCAGCCCATGGCTAGCGGGGGGTCTGGAGCAGTACTTC; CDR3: CASSPWLAGGLEQYF
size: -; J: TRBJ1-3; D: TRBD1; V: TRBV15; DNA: TGTGCCACCAGCGTTGACAGGGAGGGAAACACCATATATTTT; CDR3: CATSVDREGNTIYF
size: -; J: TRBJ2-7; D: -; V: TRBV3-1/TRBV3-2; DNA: TGTGCCAGCTCAGGGTCTTTGGAGCAGTACTTC; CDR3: CASSGSLEQYF
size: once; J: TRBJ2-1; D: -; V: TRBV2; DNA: TGTGCCAGCAGTGGAGGGGGCTACAATGAGCAGTTCTTC; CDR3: CASSGGGYNEQFF
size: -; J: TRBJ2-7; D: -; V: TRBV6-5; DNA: TGTGCCAGCAGCCGGGACATAAGCTACGAGCAGTACTTC; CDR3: CASSRDISYEQYF
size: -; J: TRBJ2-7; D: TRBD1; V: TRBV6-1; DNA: TGTGCCAGCAGTGCGAATGGGGACAGGGGATCCTACGAGCAGTACTTC; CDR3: CASSANGDRGSYEQYF
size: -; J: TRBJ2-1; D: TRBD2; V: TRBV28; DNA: TGTGCCAGCAGTGGCACTAGCGGGGGGGCCGCTTTATATGAGCAGTTCTTC; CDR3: CASSGTSGGAALYEQFF
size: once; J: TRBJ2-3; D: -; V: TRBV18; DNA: TGTGCCAGCTCACCAGACAGAGGCACAGATACGCAGTATTTT; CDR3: CASSPDRGTDTQYF
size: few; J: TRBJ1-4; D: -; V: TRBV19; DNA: TGTGCCAGTAGGAGTAATGAAAAACTGTTTTTT; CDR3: CASRSNEKLFF
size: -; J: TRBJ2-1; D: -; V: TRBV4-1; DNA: TGCGCCAGCAGCCTGCGGGTATCGGTGGATGAGCAGTTCTTC; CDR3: CASSLRVSVDEQFF
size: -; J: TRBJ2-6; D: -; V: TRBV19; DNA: TGTGCCAGTAGTGCCCCCAACCGAGACAACTCTGGGGCCAACGTCCTGACTTTC; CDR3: CASSAPNRDNSGANVLTF
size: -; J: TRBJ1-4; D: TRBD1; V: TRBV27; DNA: TGTGCCAGCAGTCCGCGGGACAGAACCAATGAAAAACTGTTTTTT; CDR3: CASSPRDRTNEKLFF
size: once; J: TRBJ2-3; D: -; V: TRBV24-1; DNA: TGTGCCACCAGTGATAAGTTGGGCTACCCTTATAGCACAGATACGCAGTATTTT; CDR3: CATSDKLGYPYSTDTQYF
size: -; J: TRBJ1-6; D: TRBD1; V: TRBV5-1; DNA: TGCGCCAGCAGCAAATCCCGGACAGGGAATAATTCACCCCTCCACTTT; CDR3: CASSKSRTGNNSPLHF
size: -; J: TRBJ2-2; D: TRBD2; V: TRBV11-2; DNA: TGTGCCAGCAGCTCCCGACTAGCGGGGAGGATCACCGGGGAGCTGTTTTTT; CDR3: CASSSRLAGRITGELFF
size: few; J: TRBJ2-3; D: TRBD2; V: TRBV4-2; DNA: TGTGCCAGCAGCCAAGTCCCCAGGGCTAGCGGGATGGGGCCACGAGTTACGCAGTATTTT; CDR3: CASSQVPRASGMGPRVTQYF
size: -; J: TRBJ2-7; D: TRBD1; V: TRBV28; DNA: TGTGCCAGCAGGAAAGGGACAGGGGGCCCCTACGAGCAGTACTTC; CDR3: CASRKGTGGPYEQYF
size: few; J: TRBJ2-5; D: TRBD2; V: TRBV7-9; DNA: TGTGCCAGCAGCGAGAGGGCTAGCGGGGAGACCCAGTACTTC; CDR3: CASSERASGETQYF
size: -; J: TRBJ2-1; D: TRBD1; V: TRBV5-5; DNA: TGTGCCAGCAGCCAGACGACAGGGGGCAATGAGCAGTTCTTC; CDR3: CASSQTTGGNEQFF
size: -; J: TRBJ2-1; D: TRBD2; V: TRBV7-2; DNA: TGTGCCAGCAGCCCCCTAGCGGGGGGTGGTAATGAGCAGTTCTTC; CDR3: CASSPLAGGGNEQFF
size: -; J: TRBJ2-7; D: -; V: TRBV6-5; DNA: TGTGCCAGCAGCCGCCGGGACGAGCAGTACTTC; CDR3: CASSRRDEQYF
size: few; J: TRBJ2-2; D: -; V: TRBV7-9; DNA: TGTGCCAGCAGCCAGGGGACCGGGGAGCTGTTTTTT; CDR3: CASSQGTGELFF
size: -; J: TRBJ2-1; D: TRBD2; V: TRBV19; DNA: TGTGCCAGTAGCTTATGGGGGCAGCGGGGGGGCAGTGAGCAGTTCTTC; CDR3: CASSLWGQRGGSEQFF
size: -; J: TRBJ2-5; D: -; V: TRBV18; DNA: TGTGCCAGCTCACCACAGTCGTCTCCCGGAGGGGAGACCCAGTACTTC; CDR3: CASSPQSSPGGETQYF
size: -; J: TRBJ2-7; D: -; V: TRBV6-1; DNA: TGTGCCAGCAGTGAATTATTGGAGGGACTCAGCTCCTACGAGCAGTACTTC; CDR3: CASSELLEGLSSYEQYF
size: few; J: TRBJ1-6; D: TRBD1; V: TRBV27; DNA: TGTGCCAGCAGTCTAAGGACAGGCTCCTATAATTCACCCCTCCACTTT; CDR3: CASSLRTGSYNSPLHF
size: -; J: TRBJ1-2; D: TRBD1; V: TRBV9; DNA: TGTGCCAGCAGCGTAGTGACAGGGCTTTCGGGGGGGAGCGGCTATGGCTACACCTTC; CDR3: CASSVVTGLSGGSGYGYTF